Listed below are T cell receptor beta chains from one sample, sequenced in a study of monozygotic twins with inflammatory bowel disease. No DNA is given; TCRdb re-called the 5' RACE reads and lists each CDR3 protein once. This sample contains under 150,000 distinct CDR3 sequences. Sequencing was done on a sample of blood. Receptor source: a human donor with ulcerative colitis or Crohn's disease, or a healthy co-twin of an affected twin (not recorded which). CDR3s include the opening cysteine and the closing phenylalanine or tryptophan.

v_gene	j_gene	CDR3aa
TRBV7-2	TRBJ2-5	CASSFNRGLETQYF
TRBV25-1	TRBJ2-7	CASSDWTGGYEQYF
TRBV6-1	TRBJ1-1	CASSNPGTANTEAFF
TRBV9	TRBJ1-1	CASSARDSPGGKAFF
TRBV6-5	TRBJ1-6	CASSHTGQGENSPLHF
TRBV5-1	TRBJ2-3	CASSLTTDTQYF
TRBV5-1	TRBJ1-1	CASSSAGTGVTEAFF
TRBV5-5	TRBJ1-5	CATTPTPGGNQPQHF
TRBV10-3	TRBJ2-7	CAGSSSQTTYEQYF
TRBV20-1	TRBJ2-4	CSAKTGRAKNIQYF
TRBV30	TRBJ2-7	CACPGLSKYYEQYF
TRBV3-1	TRBJ2-5	CASSQSSGTRSFQETQYF
TRBV24-1	TRBJ2-3	CATSDPRGTGDTQYF
TRBV6-1	TRBJ2-2	CATPRNSGGELFF
TRBV7-2	TRBJ2-7	CASRLGGNSYEQYF
TRBV7-2	TRBJ2-5	CASSFGPQETQYF
TRBV5-1	TRBJ2-3	CASSQQTSGSTDTQYF
TRBV12-3/TRBV12-4	TRBJ1-2	CATHSGDRVSYGYTF
TRBV3-1	TRBJ2-1	CASSPTQLAGAPAGVF
TRBV20-1	TRBJ2-1	CSARASGGHYYNEQFF
TRBV20-1	TRBJ2-7	CSARPRTGGTYEQYF
TRBV9	TRBJ1-3	CASSVDWGLSGNTIYF
TRBV7-6	TRBJ2-1	CASSSERGSYNEQFF
TRBV7-2	TRBJ1-2	CASSLGATYGYTF
TRBV6-5	TRBJ1-4	CASSYSSGREKLFF
TRBV7-2	TRBJ1-2	CASSVRGTGTLTDGYTF
TRBV12-3/TRBV12-4	TRBJ1-4	CASSLGEKLFF
TRBV5-6	TRBJ1-4	CASSTGQGWDEKLFF
TRBV7-3	TRBJ2-1	CASSPREGGSYNEQFF
TRBV6-5	TRBJ1-1	CASKGYTEAFF
TRBV5-4	TRBJ2-7	CASSSPGQGHYEQYF
TRBV20-1	TRBJ2-1	CSASYLRTGLAYNEQFF
TRBV4-1	TRBJ1-2	CASSLPSGTGRPRYGYTF
TRBV6-1	TRBJ2-7	CASSEIARGFAGEQYF
TRBV5-1	TRBJ2-1	CASSPQPDLNYNEQFF
TRBV7-8	TRBJ2-3	CASSLVGGGGSDTQYF
TRBV5-1	TRBJ2-3	CASSLVQGRADTQYF
TRBV5-1	TRBJ1-5	CASSPQGDHNQPQHF
TRBV18	TRBJ2-5	CASSPIDGSKETQYF
TRBV7-6	TRBJ2-5	CASSLAQARQGVQETQYF